This passage covers 21 T cell receptor beta chains from one sample sequenced in a study of T-cell reconstitution after alpha-beta-depleted transplantation in children. Findings of the study overall: T-cell numbers and diversity, one year after transplant, stemmed largely from T cells that were newly produced.

During its preparation, the TCRbeta library received unique molecular identifiers. TCRdb used MiXCR to reprocess the PCR reads, holding one entry per CDR3 protein. The sample gives some 300,000 distinct CDR3 sequences, 7.5% to 9% of which show up once; about 8.2% is in the top ten. These receptors lack a known antigen. This sample comprised peripheral blood, obtained 360 days after TCRalphabeta/CD19-depleted stem cell transplant. The receptors were sampled from a female patient between 2 and 15 years old who had a stem cell transplant for Fanconi anemia, so the T cells may come from the graft donor.

This clonotype was counted ten times or more. The CDR3 sequence is CASSNRGLAAYEQYF. The CDR3 region has the DNA TGTGCCAGCAGCAACCGGGGACTAGCGGCCTACGAGCAGTACTTC. This chain connects TRBV28 to TRBJ2-7; 11 positions agree with TRBD2. CDR3 length: 15 amino acids. J lost 2 bases, V lost 6 bases, and 6 bases had no gene match. Germline V CDR1 and CDR2: MDHEN, SYDVKM.

This clonotype showed up just a few times. The chain combines TRBV24-1 with TRBJ2-5; D perhaps matches TRBD1 (5 bases). Germline V gene data show CDR1 as KGHDR and CDR2 as SFDVKD. CDR3 length: 13 amino acids. V was pared by 4 bases and J by 3 bases, with 8 bases between. The CDR3 loop reads CATSEPREETQYF. The CDR3 nucleotides read TGTGCCACCAGTGAACCCAGGGAAGAGACCCAGTACTTC.

This clonotype was observed at least ten times. The CDR3 region has the DNA TGTGCCAGCATTGGCGGGACCTCCTACAATGAGCAGTTCTTC. This gives the protein CASIGGTSYNEQFF. V gene TRBV3-1 combines with J gene TRBJ2-1; tentative D call: TRBD2 (6 bases). The germline V and J ends were trimmed by 7 bases and 0 bases, with 10 bases remaining between them. This CDR3 spans 14 amino acids. Germline-derived CDR1 and CDR2 are LGHDT and YNNKEL (reference sequence).

Many counts were recorded for this clonotype. This chain links TRBV14 with TRBJ2-5; tentatively, D is TRBD2 (6 bases). Per the germline V gene, CDR1 is SGHDN and CDR2 is FVKESK. V lost 4 bases to trimming and J lost 1 base, with 10 bases between them. This CDR3 is 14 amino acids long. The CDR3 reads CASSRGTFQETQYF. In DNA, the CDR3 is TGTGCCAGCAGCCGGGGGACTTTCCAAGAGACCCAGTACTTC. Together with reference TRBV14 and TRBJ2-5, the CDR3 gives the full variable domain: EAGVTQFPSHSVIEKGQTVTLRCDPISGHDNLYWYRRVMGKEIKFLLHFVKESKQDESGMPNNRFLAERTGGTYSTLKVQPAELEDSGVYFCASSRGTFQETQYFGPGTRLLVL.

This clonotype was seen at least ten times. V gene TRBV5-1 combines with J gene TRBJ2-3; 8 nucleotides match TRBD1. Germline CDR1 reads SGHRS; CDR2 reads YFSETQ. The J segment lost 5 bases and the V segment lost 4 bases, leaving 12 bases of the junction unmatched. The CDR3 is 16 residues long. CDR3 sequence (DNA): TGCGCCAGCAGCGTCAGGGGGCATTTAGAAAGAGATACGCAGTATTTT. It is translated as CASSVRGHLERDTQYF.

This clonotype was detected ten times or more. The chain joins TRBV6-1 to TRBJ2-4; D call uncertain. The germline V and J ends were trimmed by 6 bases and 0 bases, with 9 bases remaining between them. The CDR3 sequence is 14 residues long. Germline V gives CDR1 MNHNS, CDR2 SASEGT. The CDR3 nucleotides are TGTGCCAGCAGCCGACACCTAGCCAAAAACATTCAGTACTTC. It encodes CASSRHLAKNIQYF.

The V gene is TRBV11-3, the J gene TRBJ2-4; the match to TRBD1 covers 11 bases. Losses at the gene ends were 2 bases for V and 3 bases for J; bases not matched to a gene: 18. There are 21 residues in the CDR3. CDR1 and CDR2 (germline): SGHNT, YENEEA. As DNA, the CDR3 is TGTGCCAGCAGCTTATTTTATTGGGGAGTAGGACAGGGGGCCGTCAAAAACATTCAGTACTTC. Residues: CASSLFYWGVGQGAVKNIQYF.

This clonotype appeared many times. The chain couples TRBV20-1 to TRBJ2-3, with D maybe TRBD1 (6 bases). The germline V gene has CDR1 DFQATT and CDR2 SNEGSKA (reference sequence). Trimming took 6 bases from V and 3 from J, leaving 10 bases between them. This CDR3 region has 12 residues. DNA for the CDR3: TGCAGTGCGGCTACAGGGACAGATACGCAGTATTTT. Protein sequence: CSAATGTDTQYF.

This clonotype was observed at least ten times. The V call is TRBV5-1, the J call TRBJ1-5, with a possible D match to TRBD1 (5 bases). The germline gives CDR1 SGHRS, CDR2 YFSETQ. The CDR3 sequence is 13 residues long. V was cut by 1 base and J by 5 bases, with 7 bases left in between. The DNA of the CDR3 is TGCGCCAGCAGCTTGCAGGGTGATCAGCCCCAGCATTTT. It encodes CASSLQGDQPQHF.

This clonotype was seen at least ten times. This chain joins TRBV5-1 and TRBJ2-5; a weak D match, TRBD1 (5 bases). This CDR3 contains 15 residues. Germline assignment: CDR1 SGHRS and CDR2 YFSETQ. V lost 2 bases and J lost 1, with 12 bases in between. The CDR3 sequence: CASSLMTAFQETQYF. The CDR3 DNA reads TGCGCCAGCAGCTTAATGACAGCCTTCCAAGAGACCCAGTACTTC.

A few counts support this clonotype. The V call is TRBV7-8, the J call TRBJ2-1; 7 bases are shared with TRBD1. Trimming took 4 bases from V and 3 from J; bases not matched to a gene: 12. This CDR3 region has 17 residues. Germline CDR1 SGHVS, CDR2 FQNEAQ. The CDR3 sequence is CASSYDNRDSYYNEQFF. CDR3 nucleotides: TGTGCCAGCAGCTACGATAACCGGGACAGCTACTACAATGAGCAGTTCTTC.

This clonotype was seen repeatedly, ten times or more. CDR3 DNA: TGTGCCAGCAGCCAAGGGGGGTATAGCAATCAGCCCCAGCATTTT. It yields the protein CASSQGGYSNQPQHF. The V call is TRBV3-1, the J call TRBJ1-5, with D tentatively TRBD1 (5 bases). The CDR3 extends over 15 amino acids. Trimming removed 1 base at V and 0 bases at J, with 7 bases between. Germline lookup yields CDR1 LGHDT and CDR2 YNNKEL (reference sequence). Drawing the rest from reference TRBV3-1 and TRBJ1-5, the complete variable domain is DTAVSQTPKYLVTQMGNDKSIKCEQNLGHDTMYWYKQDSKKFLKIMFSYNNKELIINETVPNRFSPKSPDKAHLNLHINSLELGDSAVYFCASSQGGYSNQPQHFGDGTRLSIL.

A few counts support this clonotype. The CDR3 here is CASSDGTGNQPQHF. CDR3 nucleotides: TGTGCCAGCTCCGACGGGACGGGGAATCAGCCCCAGCATTTT. The chain carries TRBV18 and TRBJ1-5, with TRBD1 as a possible D gene (5 bases). The germline V and J ends were trimmed by 6 bases and 4 bases, with 13 bases remaining between them. Per germline, CDR1 KGHSH and CDR2 LQKENI. The CDR3 sequence is 14 residues long.

The sample holds a few counts of this clonotype. The J gene is TRBJ2-4, the V gene TRBV21-1; no check of the table's D call, TRBD1, against the DNA was made. TRBV21-1 is a documented pseudogene. The CDR3 is made up of 16 amino acids. As DNA, the CDR3 is TGTGCCAGCAGCACCCGACAGGGACTAGCCAAAAACATTCAGTACTTC. It specifies CASSTRQGLAKNIQYF.

This clonotype has at least ten counts. The chain joins TRBV11-2 to TRBJ1-2; D is unresolved. This CDR3 spans 16 amino acids. The germline gives CDR1 SGHAT, CDR2 FQNNGV. V dropped 5 bases and J dropped 8 bases, with 24 bases sitting between them. CDR3 in amino acids: CASSTLGRPRSSGYTF. The CDR3 DNA reads as TGTGCCAGCAGCACCTTGGGCAGGCCGAGATCTTCGGGCTACACCTTC.

This clonotype was recorded many times. This chain links TRBV9 with TRBJ2-3; 7 nucleotides agree with TRBD2. The trim removed 6 bases at V and 4 bases at J, leaving 11 bases unmatched. CDR3 length: 15 residues. Germline CDR1 is SGDLS and CDR2 is YYNGEE. In DNA form, the CDR3 reads TGTGCCAGCACCACCACTGGGCGGGGGTCAGATACGCAGTATTTT. This translates into CASTTTGRGSDTQYF.

This clonotype appeared many times. The chain recombines TRBV7-2 with TRBJ2-2, with D perhaps matching TRBD2 (6 bases). This CDR3 spans 16 amino acids. V gave up 5 bases and J gave up 3 bases, with 16 bases separating them. Germline V gives CDR1 SGHTA, CDR2 FQGNSA. CDR3 residues: CASSRPGGGYTGELFF. The CDR3 nucleotides read TGTGCCAGCAGCCGTCCCGGGGGTGGTTACACCGGGGAGCTGTTTTTT. The whole variable domain, remainder taken from reference TRBV7-2 and TRBJ2-2, is GAGVSQSPSNKVTEKGKDVELRCDPISGHTALYWYRQSLGQGLEFLIYFQGNSAPDKSGLPSDRFSAERTGGSVSTLTIQRTQQEDSAVYLCASSRPGGGYTGELFFGEGSRLTVL.

This clonotype showed up many times. V usage is TRBV7-8 and J usage is TRBJ2-7; 8 positions agree with TRBD1. Per the germline V gene, CDR1 is SGHVS and CDR2 is FQNEAQ. There are 15 residues in the CDR3. The V and J ends lost 1 base and 6 bases, in that order; junction bases with no gene match: 8. The CDR3 loop reads CASSLGAGGAFEQYV. The CDR3 nucleotides are TGTGCCAGCAGCTTAGGTGCAGGGGGCGCGTTCGAGCAGTACGTC.

This clonotype was seen many times. The rearrangement links TRBV25-1 to TRBJ2-1; no clear D. Trimming removed 5 bases from V and 8 bases from J, with 7 bases in between. This CDR3 spans 11 amino acids. Germline V gene sequence: CDR1 MGHDK, CDR2 SYGVNS. The CDR3: CASSRLDEQFF. CDR3 DNA: TGTGCCAGCAGTCGACTGGATGAGCAGTTCTTC.

Many counts were recorded for this clonotype. This chain links TRBV5-1 with TRBJ1-5; perhaps TRBD1 as D (5 bases). CDR1 and CDR2 from the germline V gene are SGHRS and YFSETQ. The CDR3 runs to 15 residues. V gave up 2 bases and J gave up 0 bases, with 9 bases separating them. The DNA of the CDR3 is TGCGCCAGCAGCTTTGGGCAGGGTAGCAATCAGCCCCAGCATTTT. This translates into CASSFGQGSNQPQHF.

The chain uses TRBV6-1 and TRBJ1-3; a weak D match, TRBD1 (6 bases). CDR1 MNHNS and CDR2 SASEGT come from the germline V gene. Trimming took 9 bases from V and 1 from J, leaving 10 bases between them. The CDR3 has 13 amino acids. The CDR3, as DNA: TGTGCCAGTCTTCAGGGGTCTGGAAACACCATATATTTT. Its protein is CASLQGSGNTIYF.